This TCR beta chain stems from a study of spatial heterogeneity in lung cancer. Overall study findings and caveats: Expanded tumor TCRs that were ubiquitous appeared in blood more at resection than follow-up.

Germline V gives CDR1 KGHSH, CDR2 LQKENI. The CDR3 loop spans 15 amino acids. Unmatched junction bases numbered 7, after V lost 6 bases and J lost 0 bases. TCR cDNA molecules each had a unique molecular identifier. TCRdb processed the 5' RACE reads anew with MiXCR; each CDR3 protein has one entry. Seen here are tens of thousands of distinct CDR3 sequences, around 4.3% observed once, and the top ten hold 7% to 8.5%. Sample time point: sample taken at primary tumor resection. 72 TRACERx patients with early, untreated non-small cell lung cancer donated samples. Whole RNA was taken from tumor, nontumor lung or frozen PBMC; it was then sequenced unsorted. As for this clonotype: The antigen remains unidentified.

The rearrangement links TRBV18 to TRBJ1-1; the match to TRBD1 covers 7 bases. This clonotype was obtained from a male donor with early-stage non-small cell lung cancer. The specimen comprised PBMCs, sampled at surgery. CDR3: CASSGDRTLNTEAFF. The CDR3 DNA follows: TGTGCCAGCTCCGGGGACAGAACCCTGAACACTGAAGCTTTCTTT.